This TCR beta chain came from a study of shared clonotypes between healthy human individuals. Broader study findings: Clonotypes shared by all four donors outscored non-shared clonotypes in generation probability. Though the depth was large, rarefaction showed that sorted-subset sequencing was incomplete. Naive subsets typically showed greater estimated richness than memory subsets.

The V gene's germline CDR1 is LNHDA and CDR2 SQIVND (reference sequence). The CDR3 is 16 residues long. V was shortened by 4 bases and J by 10 bases, with 23 bases between the two germline ends. Sequencing used immunoSEQ multiplex PCR; TCRdb keeps in-frame clones, though not all of them. This table holds around 83,000 clones, roughly two thirds found once. Turning to this clone: Antigen specificity is unknown.

Sequenced: memory CD8+ T cells sorted from blood. This sample's subset: CD45RO+ cells pooled with CCR7-negative TemRA cells. This TCR derives from a man aged 25 to 40 in good health. V is TRBV19 and J is TRBJ1-5; no clear D gene. CDR3 DNA: TGTGCCAGTAGTACCTCGGGGTTTAACTTATTTAGTCCCCAGCATTTT. Its protein is CASSTSGFNLFSPQHF.